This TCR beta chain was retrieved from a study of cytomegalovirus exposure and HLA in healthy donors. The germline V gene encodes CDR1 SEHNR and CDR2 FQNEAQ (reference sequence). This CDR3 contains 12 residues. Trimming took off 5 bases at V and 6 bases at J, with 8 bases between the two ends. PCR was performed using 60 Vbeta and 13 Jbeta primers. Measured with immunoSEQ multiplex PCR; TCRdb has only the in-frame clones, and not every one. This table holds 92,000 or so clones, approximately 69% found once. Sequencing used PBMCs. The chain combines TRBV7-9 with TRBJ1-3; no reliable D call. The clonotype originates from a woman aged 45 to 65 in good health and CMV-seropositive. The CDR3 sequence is CASSQAVNTIYF. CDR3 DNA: TGTGCCAGCAGCCAGGCCGTAAACACCATATATTTT.